These 27 T cell receptor beta chains were sequenced from one sample in a study of T cells in Graves' hyperthyroidism and ophthalmopathy. RNA transcripts were the template for amplifying TCR beta CDR3 regions. Carried out on the TCR CDR3, a first-round RT-PCR used the HTBI primer set. TCRdb processed the multiplex PCR reads anew with MiXCR; each CDR3 protein has one entry. The table lists almost 600,000 distinct CDR3 sequences, more than 45% of them singletons, with around 7.7% in the top ten. Sequenced: peripheral blood or thyroid tissue (not recorded which). These receptor sequences come from a woman under 30 with Graves' hyperthyroidism.

In its sample, this clonotype was seen many times. This chain uses TRBV29-1 with TRBJ2-7, with D perhaps being TRBD1 or TRBD2 (5 bases each). The CDR3 loop spans 11 amino acids. The V gene's germline CDR1 is SQVTM and CDR2 ANQGSEA. The germline V and J ends were trimmed by 6 bases and 6 bases, with 12 bases remaining between them. Here the CDR3 DNA reads TGCAGCGTGGCTAATGGGGGCGAGCAGTACTTC. This encodes CSVANGGEQYF.

V gene TRBV12-5 combines with J gene TRBJ2-7; 10 nucleotides line up with TRBD1. CDR3 length equals 14 residues. CDR1 and CDR2 (germline): LGHNT, FRNRAP. In DNA form, the CDR3 reads TGTGCCAGCAGTACCGGGACAGGGGTGAGCGAGCAGTACTTC. Protein product: CASSTGTGVSEQYF.

This clonotype was observed a single time. The chain uses TRBV20-1 and TRBJ1-5; D ambiguous. This CDR3 region has 12 residues. The V end was cut by 2 bases, the J end by 11 bases, with 13 bases between. CDR1 DFQATT and CDR2 SNEGSKA come from the germline V gene (reference sequence). The CDR3 protein is CSARQVGETQHF. In DNA, the CDR3 is TGCAGTGCTAGACAGGTCGGAGAGACCCAGCATTTT.

This clonotype was found many times. The rearrangement joins TRBV7-9 to TRBJ1-1; a weak D match, TRBD1 (6 bases). Trimming cost V 5 bases and J 7 bases, with 11 bases left between them. Germline V gene data show CDR1 as SEHNR and CDR2 as FQNEAQ (reference sequence). This CDR3 contains 12 residues. CDR3 DNA sequence: TGTGCCAGCAGCAGGGACAACTATGAAGCTTTCTTT. It encodes CASSRDNYEAFF.

This clonotype has at least ten counts. A much larger clone differs by one base, so this may be a read error. The J gene is TRBJ1-5, the V gene TRBV4-2; unclear D gene. Germline loops: CDR1 LGHNA, CDR2 YNFKEQ. The CDR3 is 14 residues long. The V and J ends lost 1 base and 6 bases respectively, with 10 bases between them. The CDR3 bases are TGTGCCAGCAGCCAAGTACAGAGGGCTCAGCCCCAGCATTTT. It encodes CASSQVQRAQPQHF.

Turning to this clonotype: This likely comes from a read error, as the CDR3 has no conserved phenylalanine or tryptophan at its end. The DNA is left out, because the CDR3 cannot be placed on it with certainty; the CDR3 is given as TCRdb lists it. The rearrangement links TRBV7-2 to TRBJ2-6. Both ends counted, the CDR3 spans 12 residues. Germline lookup yields CDR1 SGHTA and CDR2 FQGNSA. CDR3 residues: CASSLAVSGLNT.

For this clonotype: Compared with germline, one end of the junction differs, possibly owing to a read error. The chain carries TRBV10-3 and TRBJ1-5; perhaps TRBD1 as D (6 bases). Germline V lookup: CDR1 ENHRY, CDR2 SYGVKD. The CDR3 is 16 residues long. Written as DNA, the CDR3 is TGTGCCATCAGGACTCCGGGGGAAGGGGACAATGAGCCCCAGCATTTT. It codes for CAIRTPGEGDNEPQHF.

This clonotype was counted many times. The chain carries TRBV2 and TRBJ2-2; D not certain. With 11 bases removed from V and 7 bases from J, the gap between germline ends came to 14 bases. CDR1 is SNHLY and CDR2 is FYNNEI in the germline V gene. This CDR3 comprises 12 residues. The DNA for the CDR3 is TGTGCCTGGACCGCTCCCGGCGGGGAGCTGTTTTTT. Encoded protein: CAWTAPGGELFF.

The chain uses TRBV10-3 and TRBJ1-4; D is unclear. This CDR3 region has 15 residues. Per germline, CDR1 ENHRY and CDR2 SYGVKD. V lost 0 bases to trimming and J lost 3 bases, with 8 bases between them. The CDR3 sequence: CAISESAASNEKLFF. CDR3 DNA sequence: TGTGCCATCAGTGAGTCGGCAGCCTCTAATGAAAAACTGTTTTTT.

The sample holds many counts of this clonotype. The V and J genes are TRBV18 and TRBJ2-7; weak D call: TRBD2 (6 bases). This CDR3 has 13 residues. V gave up 5 bases and J gave up 4 bases, with 12 bases separating them. Germline V CDR1 and CDR2: KGHSH, LQKENI. The DNA of the CDR3 is TGTGCCAGCTCATCGGGAGATGAATACGAGCAGTACTTC. It translates to CASSSGDEYEQYF.

The rearrangement links TRBV10-3 to TRBJ2-5; 8 nucleotides agree with TRBD1. The germline V gene has CDR1 ENHRY and CDR2 SYGVKD. CDR3 length equals 13 residues. Trimming at V came to 6 bases and at J to 3 bases, leaving 3 bases not matched to a gene. The CDR3 reads CAISRQGKETQYF. In nucleotides, the CDR3 is TGTGCCATCAGCAGACAGGGGAAAGAGACCCAGTACTTC.

Many counts were recorded for this clonotype. V gene TRBV10-3 combines with J gene TRBJ2-7; 9 bases agree with TRBD1. J was trimmed by 5 bases and V by 4 bases; bases with no gene match: 6. The CDR3 spans 14 residues. Germline V lookup: CDR1 ENHRY, CDR2 SYGVKD. CDR3 residues: CAISAGTGSNEQYF. Written as DNA, the CDR3 is TGTGCCATCAGTGCGGGGACAGGGAGCAACGAGCAGTACTTC.

This clonotype has just one count. J is TRBJ1-4 and V is TRBV20-1, with a tentative D call TRBD1 (5 bases). Germline CDR1 DFQATT, CDR2 SNEGSKA (reference sequence). The CDR3 runs 14 residues. V lost 4 bases and J 2 bases, leaving 11 bases between the germline ends. The CDR3 DNA sequence: TGCAGTGCTATATGGCGGGGGACTAATGAAAAACTGTTTTTT. Amino acids: CSAIWRGTNEKLFF.

This clonotype was observed a single time. The chain has TRBV20-1 and TRBJ2-5; D gene ambiguous. Germline lookup yields CDR1 DFQATT and CDR2 SNEGSKA (reference sequence). This CDR3 is built from 12 residues. V shed 3 bases and J shed 7 bases, with 12 bases lying between them. CDR3 DNA: TGCAGTGCTAGCCCTCAGGCAGGGACCCAGTACTTC. Protein sequence: CSASPQAGTQYF.

This clonotype was observed at least ten times. The chain carries TRBV12-3 or TRBV12-4 and TRBJ2-5; D may be TRBD1 (6 bases). This CDR3 region has 11 residues. V was clipped by 9 bases and J by 2 bases, with 7 bases between them. This CDR3 is CASRGQETQYF. DNA of the CDR3: TGTGCCAGTAGGGGGCAAGAGACCCAGTACTTC.

Many counts were recorded for this clonotype. The rearrangement links TRBV10-3 to TRBJ1-2; D may be TRBD1 (6 bases). Trimming removed 7 bases from V and 4 bases from J, with 16 bases in between. Per germline, CDR1 ENHRY and CDR2 SYGVKD. CDR3 length: 14 residues. The CDR3 coding sequence is TGTGCCATCAATACGGGACACCTTGGCTATGGCTACACCTTC. Translation gives CAINTGHLGYGYTF.

This clonotype has just a few counts. This sequence joins TRBV11-2 and TRBJ2-7, with 8 bases aligning to TRBD2. Germline trimming cut 3 bases from V and 5 bases from J; bases unmatched to any gene: 12. CDR1 is SGHAT, CDR2 FQNNGV, per germline. The CDR3 is made up of 16 amino acids. The CDR3 spells CASSLTSVVIQNEQYF. The CDR3 DNA follows: TGTGCCAGCAGCTTGACTAGCGTAGTAATTCAAAACGAGCAGTACTTC.

The chain joins TRBV29-1 to TRBJ1-1, with 10 bases aligning to TRBD1. The V segment lost 6 bases and the J segment 6 bases; nucleotides outside the gene matches: 10. The V gene's germline CDR1 is SQVTM and CDR2 ANQGSEA. There are 14 residues in the CDR3. CDR3 in amino acids: CSVRTGGGGAEAFF. The CDR3 DNA sequence: TGCAGCGTGAGGACAGGGGGTGGTGGCGCTGAAGCTTTCTTT.

There are many counts of this clonotype. This rearrangement joins TRBV25-1 to TRBJ1-1; no reliable D call. Germline loops: CDR1 MGHDK, CDR2 SYGVNS. The CDR3 sequence is 14 residues long. V was pared by 1 base and J by 2 bases, with 8 bases between. The CDR3 spells CASSEFGENTEAFF. The CDR3 DNA reads TGTGCCAGCAGTGAATTCGGGGAAAACACTGAAGCTTTCTTT.

This clonotype has ten or more counts. This chain connects TRBV7-9 to TRBJ2-7, with D perhaps matching TRBD2 (5 bases). V lost 4 bases and J lost 5, with 15 bases in between. The CDR3 length is 14 residues. Germline values: CDR1 SEHNR, CDR2 FQNEAQ (reference sequence). The CDR3 DNA reads as TGTGCCAGCAGCTCGTTAAGGACTGGGGACGAGCAGTACTTC. This gives the protein CASSSLRTGDEQYF.

The table lists this clonotype with many counts. The chain combines TRBV7-9 with TRBJ1-5; D gene ambiguous. This CDR3 is built from 13 residues. Trimming cost V 10 bases and J 3 bases, with 13 bases left between them. Germline assignment: CDR1 SEHNR and CDR2 FQNEAQ (reference sequence). CDR3 sequence reads: CAILKTNNQPQHF. The CDR3 DNA is TGTGCCATCCTTAAAACAAACAATCAGCCCCAGCATTTT.

This clonotype has a handful of counts. This chain connects TRBV29-1 to TRBJ2-7, with 12 bases aligning to TRBD2. V shed 6 bases and J 3 bases; nucleotides not matched to a gene: 9. The CDR3 is 15 residues long. Germline CDR1 reads SQVTM; CDR2 reads ANQGSEA. The CDR3, as DNA: TGCAGCGTCGGCGGACTAGCGGGAACTTTCTACGAGCAGTACTTC. Protein product: CSVGGLAGTFYEQYF.

The genes are TRBV11-1 and TRBJ2-5; weak D call: TRBD2 (6 bases). V lost 3 bases, J lost 1 base, and 12 bases lay in between. Looked up from germline, CDR1 is SGHAT and CDR2 is FQDESV (reference sequence). The CDR3 sequence is 15 residues long. This CDR3 is CASSFRRGSQETQYF. DNA of the CDR3: TGTGCCAGCAGCTTTCGGAGGGGTTCCCAAGAGACCCAGTACTTC. The full variable domain, rest sourced from reference TRBV11-1 and TRBJ2-5, is EAEVAQSPRYKITEKSQAVAFWCDPISGHATLYWYRQILGQGPELLVQFQDESVVDDSQLPKDRFSAERLKGVDSTLKIQPAELGDSAMYLCASSFRRGSQETQYFGPGTRLLVL.

On this clonotype: A much larger clone differs from this one at a single base, so this may be a read error. The V call is TRBV6-1, the J call TRBJ1-5; the match to TRBD1 covers 7 bases. CDR3 length: 17 amino acids. Germline V gene sequence: CDR1 MNHNS, CDR2 SASEGT. The CDR3: CANSDREWGSGNQPQHF. The CDR3 DNA sequence: TGTGCCAACAGTGACAGGGAGTGGGGTTCGGGCAATCAGCCCCAGCATTTT.

The J gene is TRBJ1-2, the V gene TRBV15; TRBD1 agrees at 9 bases. The germline V gene encodes CDR1 LNHNV and CDR2 YYDKDF (reference sequence). This CDR3 spans 15 amino acids. Trimming cost V 1 base and J 8 bases; bases outside gene matches: 8. This chain's CDR3 is CATSRGLGTGRGYTF. For the CDR3, the DNA is TGTGCCACCAGCAGAGGGCTCGGGACAGGGCGAGGCTACACCTTC.

This clonotype was detected only once. This rearrangement joins TRBV7-3 to TRBJ2-5, with 9 bases fitting TRBD2. V trimming: 2 bases; J trimming: 2 bases; junction bases outside the gene matches: 6. The CDR3 has 16 residues. Germline V gene data show CDR1 as SGHTA and CDR2 as FQGTGA. CDR3 region: CASSLYRLAGQETQYF. The CDR3 nucleotides read TGTGCCAGCAGCTTATATCGGCTAGCGGGACAAGAGACCCAGTACTTC.

Ten or more counts support this clonotype. The rearrangement links TRBV11-2 to TRBJ2-7; D gene ambiguous. V lost 1 base and J 4 bases, leaving 17 bases between the germline ends. Germline V gene data show CDR1 as SGHAT and CDR2 as FQNNGV. This CDR3 region has 16 residues. The CDR3 loop reads CASSLGETPYGYEQYF. The CDR3 DNA reads as TGTGCCAGCAGCTTAGGCGAGACCCCCTACGGTTACGAGCAGTACTTC.